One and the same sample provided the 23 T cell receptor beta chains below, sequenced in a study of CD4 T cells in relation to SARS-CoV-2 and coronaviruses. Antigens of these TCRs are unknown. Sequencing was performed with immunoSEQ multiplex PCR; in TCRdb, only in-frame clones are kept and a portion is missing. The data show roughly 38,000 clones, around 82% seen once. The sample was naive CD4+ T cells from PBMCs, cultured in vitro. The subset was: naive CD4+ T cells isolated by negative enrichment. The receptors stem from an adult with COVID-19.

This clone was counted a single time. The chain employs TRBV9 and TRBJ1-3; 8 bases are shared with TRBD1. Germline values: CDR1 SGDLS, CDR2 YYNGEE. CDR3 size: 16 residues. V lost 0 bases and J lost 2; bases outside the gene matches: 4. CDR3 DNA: TGTGCCAGCAGCGTAGCCGTACAGGGGGCTGGAAACACCATATATTTT. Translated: CASSVAVQGAGNTIYF.

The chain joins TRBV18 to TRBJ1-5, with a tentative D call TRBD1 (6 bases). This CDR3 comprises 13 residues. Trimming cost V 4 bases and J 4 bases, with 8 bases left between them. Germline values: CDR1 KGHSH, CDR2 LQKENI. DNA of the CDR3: TGTGCCAGCTCACGAGACAGGAATCAGCCCCAGCATTTT. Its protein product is CASSRDRNQPQHF.

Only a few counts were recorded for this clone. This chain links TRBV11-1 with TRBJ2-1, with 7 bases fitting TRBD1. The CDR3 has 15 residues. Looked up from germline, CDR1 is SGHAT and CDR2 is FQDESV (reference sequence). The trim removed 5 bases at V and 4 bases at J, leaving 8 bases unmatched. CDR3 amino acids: CASSPAGTEYNEQFF. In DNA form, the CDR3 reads TGTGCCAGCAGCCCCGCCGGGACAGAATACAATGAGCAGTTCTTC.

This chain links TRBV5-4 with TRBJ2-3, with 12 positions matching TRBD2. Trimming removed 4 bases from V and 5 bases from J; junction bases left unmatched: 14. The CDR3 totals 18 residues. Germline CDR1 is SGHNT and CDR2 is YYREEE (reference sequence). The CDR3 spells CASSPTPGTSGRGDTQYF. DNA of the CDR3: TGTGCCAGCAGCCCTACCCCGGGGACTAGCGGGCGCGGAGATACGCAGTATTTT. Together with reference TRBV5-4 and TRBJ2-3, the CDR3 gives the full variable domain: ETGVTQSPTHLIKTRGQQVTLRCSSQSGHNTVSWYQQALGQGPQFIFQYYREEENGRGNFPPRFSGLQFPNYSSELNVNALELDDSALYLCASSPTPGTSGRGDTQYFGPGTRLTVL.

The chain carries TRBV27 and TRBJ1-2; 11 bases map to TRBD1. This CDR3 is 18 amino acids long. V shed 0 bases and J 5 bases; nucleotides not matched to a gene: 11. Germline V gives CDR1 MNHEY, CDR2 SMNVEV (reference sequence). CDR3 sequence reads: CASSLSGQGAARGYGYTF. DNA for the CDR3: TGTGCCAGCAGTTTATCAGGACAGGGGGCTGCAAGAGGGTATGGCTACACCTTC.

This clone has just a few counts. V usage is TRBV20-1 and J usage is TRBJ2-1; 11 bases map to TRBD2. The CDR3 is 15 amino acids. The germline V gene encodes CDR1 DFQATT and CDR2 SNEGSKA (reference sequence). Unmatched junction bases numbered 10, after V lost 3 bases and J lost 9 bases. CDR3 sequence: CSASEATSGRLEQFF. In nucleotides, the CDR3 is TGCAGTGCTAGTGAGGCCACTAGCGGGAGACTTGAGCAGTTCTTC.

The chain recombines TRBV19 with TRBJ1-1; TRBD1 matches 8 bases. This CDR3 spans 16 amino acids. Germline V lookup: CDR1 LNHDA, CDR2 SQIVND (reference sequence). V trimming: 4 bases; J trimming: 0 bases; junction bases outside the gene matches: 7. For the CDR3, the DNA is TGTGCCAGTAGTACGAGACAGGGGAACATGAACACTGAAGCTTTCTTT. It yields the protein CASSTRQGNMNTEAFF.

The CDR3 loop is CASKTRTGEREQFF. The CDR3 DNA follows: TGTGCCAGCAAAACCCGGACAGGGGAACGTGAGCAGTTCTTC. This chain links TRBV28 with TRBJ2-1; TRBD1 matches 9 bases. The length of the CDR3 is 14 residues. The V segment lost 7 bases and the J segment 9 bases; nucleotides outside the gene matches: 10. The germline V gene encodes CDR1 MDHEN and CDR2 SYDVKM. Full variable domain (outside the CDR3, taken from reference TRBV28 and TRBJ2-1): DVKVTQSSRYLVKRTGEKVFLECVQDMDHENMFWYRQDPGLGLRLIYFSYDVKMKEKGDIPEGYSVSREKKERFSLILESASTNQTSMYLCASKTRTGEREQFFGPGTRLTVL.

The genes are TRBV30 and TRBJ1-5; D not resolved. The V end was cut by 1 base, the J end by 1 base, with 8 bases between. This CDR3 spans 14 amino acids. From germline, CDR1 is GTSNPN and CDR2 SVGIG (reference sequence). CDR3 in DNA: TGTGCCTGGAGTGAGGGTGGAAGCAATCAGCCCCAGCATTTT. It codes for CAWSEGGSNQPQHF.

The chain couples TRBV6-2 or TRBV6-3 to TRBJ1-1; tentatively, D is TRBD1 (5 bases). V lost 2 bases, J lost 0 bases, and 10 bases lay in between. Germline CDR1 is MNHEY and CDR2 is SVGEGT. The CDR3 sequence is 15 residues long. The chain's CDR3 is CASSYLGGMNTEAFF. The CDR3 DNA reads TGTGCCAGCAGTTACCTCGGGGGGATGAACACTGAAGCTTTCTTT.

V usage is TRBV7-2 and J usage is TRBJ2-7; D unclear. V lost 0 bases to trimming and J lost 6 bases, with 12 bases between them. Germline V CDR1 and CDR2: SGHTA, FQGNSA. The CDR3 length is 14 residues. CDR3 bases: TGTGCCAGCAGCTTAGCACCCCTAATAGGCGAGCAGTACTTC. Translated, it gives CASSLAPLIGEQYF.

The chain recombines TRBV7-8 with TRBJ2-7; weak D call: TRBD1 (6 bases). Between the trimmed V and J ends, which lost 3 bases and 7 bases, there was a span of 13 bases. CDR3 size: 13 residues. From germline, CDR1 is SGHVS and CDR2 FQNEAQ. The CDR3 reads CASSFGGGREQYF. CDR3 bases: TGTGCCAGCAGCTTCGGTGGGGGCAGGGAGCAGTACTTC.

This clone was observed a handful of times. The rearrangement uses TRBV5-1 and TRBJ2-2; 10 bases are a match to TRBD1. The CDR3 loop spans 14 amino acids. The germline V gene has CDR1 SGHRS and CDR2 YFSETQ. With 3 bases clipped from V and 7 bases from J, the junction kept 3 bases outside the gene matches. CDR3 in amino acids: CASSSGQGFGELFF. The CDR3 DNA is TGCGCCAGCAGCTCGGGACAGGGGTTCGGGGAGCTGTTTTTT. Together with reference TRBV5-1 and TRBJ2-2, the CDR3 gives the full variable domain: KAGVTQTPRYLIKTRGQQVTLSCSPISGHRSVSWYQQTPGQGLQFLFEYFSETQRNKGNFPGRFSGRQFSNSRSEMNVSTLELGDSALYLCASSSGQGFGELFFGEGSRLTVL.

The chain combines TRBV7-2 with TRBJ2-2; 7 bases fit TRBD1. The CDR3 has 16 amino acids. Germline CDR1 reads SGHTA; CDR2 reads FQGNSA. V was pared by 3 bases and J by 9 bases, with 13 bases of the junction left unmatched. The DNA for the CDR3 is TGTGCCAGCAGCTTCAGTCCTGGACGACAGGGCAGGGAGCTGTTTTTT. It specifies CASSFSPGRQGRELFF.

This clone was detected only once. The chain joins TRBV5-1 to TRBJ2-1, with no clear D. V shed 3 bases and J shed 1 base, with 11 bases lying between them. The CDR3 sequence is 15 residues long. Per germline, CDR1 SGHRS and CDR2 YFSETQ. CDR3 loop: CASSSGRLSYNEQFF. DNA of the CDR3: TGCGCCAGCAGCTCCGGACGGCTATCCTACAATGAGCAGTTCTTC.

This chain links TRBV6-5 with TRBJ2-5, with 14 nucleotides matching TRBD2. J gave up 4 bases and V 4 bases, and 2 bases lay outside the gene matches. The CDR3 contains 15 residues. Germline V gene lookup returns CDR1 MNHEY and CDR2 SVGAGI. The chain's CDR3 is CASSSGLAGVETQYF. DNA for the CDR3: TGTGCCAGCAGTTCGGGACTAGCGGGAGTAGAGACCCAGTACTTC.

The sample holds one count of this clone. The CDR3 DNA reads TGCGCCAGCAGCTTGGCTCGGACTAGCGGGAGGTACGAGCAGTACTTC. Its translation: CASSLARTSGRYEQYF. V and J are TRBV5-1 and TRBJ2-7, with 14 bases identical to TRBD2. Germline V gene data show CDR1 as SGHRS and CDR2 as YFSETQ. This CDR3 is built from 16 residues. The V gene end was trimmed by 0 bases and the J gene end by 4 bases; junction bases not matched to a gene: 3.

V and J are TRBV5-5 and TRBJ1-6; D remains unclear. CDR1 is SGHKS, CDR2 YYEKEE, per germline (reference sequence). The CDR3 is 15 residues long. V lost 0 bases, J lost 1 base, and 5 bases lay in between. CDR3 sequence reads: CASSLEGSYNSPLHF. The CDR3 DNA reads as TGTGCCAGCAGCTTGGAAGGATCCTATAATTCACCCCTCCACTTT.

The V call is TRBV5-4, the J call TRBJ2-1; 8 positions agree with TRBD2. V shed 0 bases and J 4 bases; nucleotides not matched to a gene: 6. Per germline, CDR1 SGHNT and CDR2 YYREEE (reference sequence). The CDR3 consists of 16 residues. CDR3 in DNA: TGTGCCAGCAGCTTGGTAGCTAGCGGGCCTTACAATGAGCAGTTCTTC. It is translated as CASSLVASGPYNEQFF. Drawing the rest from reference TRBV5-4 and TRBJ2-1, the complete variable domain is ETGVTQSPTHLIKTRGQQVTLRCSSQSGHNTVSWYQQALGQGPQFIFQYYREEENGRGNFPPRFSGLQFPNYSSELNVNALELDDSALYLCASSLVASGPYNEQFFGPGTRLTVL.

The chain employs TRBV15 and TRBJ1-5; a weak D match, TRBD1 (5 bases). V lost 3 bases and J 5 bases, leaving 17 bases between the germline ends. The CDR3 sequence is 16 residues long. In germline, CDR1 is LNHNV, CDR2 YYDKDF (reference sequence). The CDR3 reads CATSSPRGGKYQPQHF. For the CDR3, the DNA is TGTGCCACCAGCAGCCCCCGGGGCGGAAAGTATCAGCCCCAGCATTTT.

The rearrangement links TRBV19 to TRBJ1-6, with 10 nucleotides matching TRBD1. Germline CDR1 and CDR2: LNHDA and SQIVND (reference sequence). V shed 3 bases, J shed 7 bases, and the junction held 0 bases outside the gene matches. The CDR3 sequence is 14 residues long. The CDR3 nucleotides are TGTGCCAGTAGTATGGACAGGGGGAATTCACCCCTCCACTTT. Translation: CASSMDRGNSPLHF.

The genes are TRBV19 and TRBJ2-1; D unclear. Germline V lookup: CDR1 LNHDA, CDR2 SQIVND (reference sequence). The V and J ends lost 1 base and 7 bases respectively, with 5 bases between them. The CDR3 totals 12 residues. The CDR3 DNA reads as TGTGCCAGTAGTATAGTGGGGAATGAGCAGTTCTTC. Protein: CASSIVGNEQFF.

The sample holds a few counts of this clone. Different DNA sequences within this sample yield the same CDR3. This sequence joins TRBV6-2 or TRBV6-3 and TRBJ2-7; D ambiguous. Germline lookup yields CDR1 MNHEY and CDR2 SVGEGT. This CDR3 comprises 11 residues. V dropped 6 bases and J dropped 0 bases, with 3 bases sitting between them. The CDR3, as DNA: TGTGCCAGCAGCCGCTCCTACGAGCAGTACTTC. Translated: CASSRSYEQYF.